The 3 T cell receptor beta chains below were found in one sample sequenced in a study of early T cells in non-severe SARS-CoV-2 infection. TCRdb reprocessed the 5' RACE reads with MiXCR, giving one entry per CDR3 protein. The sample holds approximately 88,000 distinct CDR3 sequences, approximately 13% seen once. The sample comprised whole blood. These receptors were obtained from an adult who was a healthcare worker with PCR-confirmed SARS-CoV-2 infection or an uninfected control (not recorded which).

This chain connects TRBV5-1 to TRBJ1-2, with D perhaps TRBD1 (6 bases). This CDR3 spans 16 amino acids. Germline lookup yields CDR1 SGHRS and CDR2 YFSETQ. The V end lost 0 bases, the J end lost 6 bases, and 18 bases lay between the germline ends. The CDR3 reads CASSLGDTGARNGYTF. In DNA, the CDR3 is TGCGCCAGCAGCTTGGGAGATACGGGGGCAAGGAATGGCTACACCTTC.

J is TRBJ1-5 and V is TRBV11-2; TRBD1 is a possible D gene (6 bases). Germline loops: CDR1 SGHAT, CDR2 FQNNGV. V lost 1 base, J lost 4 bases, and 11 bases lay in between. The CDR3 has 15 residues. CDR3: CASSLARGSNQPQHF. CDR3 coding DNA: TGTGCCAGCAGCTTAGCCAGGGGCTCGAATCAGCCCCAGCATTTT.

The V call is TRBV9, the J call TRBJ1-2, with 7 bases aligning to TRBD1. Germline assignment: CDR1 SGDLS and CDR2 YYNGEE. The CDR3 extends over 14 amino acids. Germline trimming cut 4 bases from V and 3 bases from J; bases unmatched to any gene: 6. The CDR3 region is CASSLGGSDYGYTF. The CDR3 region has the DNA TGTGCCAGCAGCCTAGGGGGCTCGGACTATGGCTACACCTTC.